The 22 T cell receptor beta chains given below trace back to one sample, sequenced in a study of T-cell reconstitution after alpha-beta-depleted transplantation in children. Preparation of the TCRbeta library involved a method that used unique molecular identifiers. TCRdb re-called the PCR reads with MiXCR, one entry per CDR3 protein. Of a few hundred thousand distinct CDR3 sequences listed, about 9.6% were seen once; the top ten hold 5% to 6%. The sequencing used PBMCs from the stem cell graft donor, collected from the stem cell graft. These receptors originate from a human donor who donated a stem cell graft to a child with SCID.

This clonotype was seen ten or more times. The genes are TRBV5-1 and TRBJ1-1, with 8 nucleotides matching TRBD1. This CDR3 is 18 amino acids long. J gave up 0 bases and V 0 bases, and 10 bases lay outside the gene matches. Germline V gene lookup returns CDR1 SGHRS and CDR2 YFSETQ. In DNA form, the CDR3 reads TGCGCCAGCAGCTTGGTTCCAGGGGGCAATAGGATGAACACTGAAGCTTTCTTT. It yields the protein CASSLVPGGNRMNTEAFF.

This clonotype was counted between two and nine times. V usage is TRBV5-1 and J usage is TRBJ2-5, with 8 bases matching TRBD2. Germline V gene sequence: CDR1 SGHRS, CDR2 YFSETQ. The CDR3 runs to 15 residues. Trimming removed 1 base from V and 5 bases from J; junction bases left unmatched: 7. The CDR3 loop reads CASSLHGLARETQYF. The CDR3 DNA reads TGCGCCAGCAGCTTGCACGGACTAGCCCGGGAGACCCAGTACTTC.

About this clonotype itself: A much more abundant neighbour one base away suggests this may be a read error. The rearrangement joins TRBV7-3 to TRBJ2-1, with D uncertain. V dropped 5 bases and J dropped 0 bases, with 14 bases sitting between them. Germline values: CDR1 SGHTA, CDR2 FQGTGA. This CDR3 has 16 amino acids. The CDR3 nucleotides are TGTGCCAGCAGCGGAATGGCGTCAGGCTCCTACAATGAGCAGTTCTTC. Translated, it gives CASSGMASGSYNEQFF.

This clonotype came up many times. This chain links TRBV3-1 with TRBJ2-7, with no clear D. V gave up 4 bases and J gave up 6 bases, with 16 bases separating them. The CDR3 is 14 residues long. CDR1 is LGHDT, CDR2 YNNKEL, per germline (reference sequence). CDR3 nucleotide sequence: TGTGCCAGCAGCCTCAAAGTCATGGGTAGCGAGCAGTACTTC. Protein product: CASSLKVMGSEQYF.

In its sample, this clonotype was seen many times. The rearrangement uses TRBV12-3 or TRBV12-4 and TRBJ1-1; D possibly corresponds to TRBD1 (5 bases). The CDR3 spans 13 residues. V gave up 6 bases and J gave up 2 bases, with 10 bases separating them. In DNA, the CDR3 is TGTGCCAGCAGACGGGACCAAAACACTGAAGCTTTCTTT. It translates to CASRRDQNTEAFF.

This clonotype showed up many times. V is TRBV29-1 and J is TRBJ1-5, with a possible D match to TRBD1 (6 bases). The CDR3 covers 12 residues. The V end lost 5 bases, the J end lost 8 bases, and 13 bases lay between the germline ends. Germline CDR1 reads SQVTM; CDR2 reads ANQGSEA. Written as DNA, the CDR3 is TGCAGCGTTCTGACAGGTGGGGAGCCCCAGCATTTT. Translating gives CSVLTGGEPQHF.

The chain has TRBV20-1 and TRBJ1-1; D is uncertain. The CDR3 runs to 11 residues. Trimming cost V 5 bases and J 7 bases, with 11 bases left between them. The germline gives CDR1 DFQATT, CDR2 SNEGSKA (reference sequence). The CDR3 reads CSASDIVEAFF. CDR3 DNA: TGCAGTGCTTCTGACATAGTTGAAGCTTTCTTT.

In its sample, this clonotype was seen many times. The CDR3 region has the DNA TGCGCCAGCAGCTTTGAGGGGGGGCCCCCCTACGAGCAGTACTTC. Amino acids: CASSFEGGPPYEQYF. This chain uses TRBV5-1 with TRBJ2-7; TRBD2 might be the D (7 bases). Germline V CDR1 and CDR2: SGHRS, YFSETQ. V lost 2 bases to trimming and J lost 2 bases, with 14 bases between them. This CDR3 contains 15 residues. Filled out from reference TRBV5-1 and TRBJ2-7, the complete variable domain reads KAGVTQTPRYLIKTRGQQVTLSCSPISGHRSVSWYQQTPGQGLQFLFEYFSETQRNKGNFPGRFSGRQFSNSRSEMNVSTLELGDSALYLCASSFEGGPPYEQYFGPGTRLTVT.

This clonotype was recorded at least ten times. The chain is built from TRBV7-6 and TRBJ1-5; D unclear. V lost 1 base, J lost 6 bases, and 13 bases lay in between. The CDR3 is 15 residues long. The V gene's germline CDR1 is SGHVS and CDR2 FNYEAQ. The CDR3 loop reads CASSLGRAGGQPQHF. CDR3 nucleotides: TGTGCCAGCAGCTTAGGACGGGCAGGCGGTCAGCCCCAGCATTTT.

This clonotype occurred many times. This chain links TRBV5-1 with TRBJ1-4, with a tentative D call TRBD1 (5 bases). The CDR3 is 14 amino acids. The germline V and J ends were trimmed by 0 bases and 3 bases, with 6 bases remaining between them. From germline, CDR1 is SGHRS and CDR2 YFSETQ. CDR3 protein: CASSLEGPNEKLFF. CDR3 DNA sequence: TGCGCCAGCAGCTTGGAGGGGCCTAATGAAAAACTGTTTTTT.

The sample holds many counts of this clonotype. The chain couples TRBV28 to TRBJ2-1, with 11 bases that match TRBD2. V dropped 3 bases and J dropped 0; count of bases not matched to a gene: 13. Germline V gives CDR1 MDHEN, CDR2 SYDVKM. CDR3 length: 20 residues. In DNA, the CDR3 is TGTGCCAGCAGTTTGACAGGGGAACTAGCGGGAGTAAGCTCCTACAATGAGCAGTTCTTC. Translation: CASSLTGELAGVSSYNEQFF.

This clonotype was detected ten times or more. This rearrangement joins TRBV5-1 to TRBJ1-1; D remains unclear. The germline V gene has CDR1 SGHRS and CDR2 YFSETQ. Trimming removed 2 bases from V and 4 bases from J, with 9 bases in between. The CDR3 covers 13 residues. The CDR3 is CASSFLRSTEAFF. The DNA for the CDR3 is TGCGCCAGCAGCTTCCTACGCTCCACTGAAGCTTTCTTT.

The rearrangement links TRBV15 to TRBJ2-1, with D possibly being TRBD1 (6 bases). V was pared by 5 bases and J by 14 bases, with 16 bases between. This CDR3 is 12 amino acids long. Germline V gives CDR1 LNHNV, CDR2 YYDKDF (reference sequence). The CDR3 region has the DNA TGTGCCACCAGCCTCACCCGAGGACAGAAGTTCTTC. Translating gives CATSLTRGQKFF.

V is TRBV20-1 and J is TRBJ1-5; D call uncertain. The CDR3 is 14 amino acids. Germline V gene lookup returns CDR1 DFQATT and CDR2 SNEGSKA (reference sequence). In DNA, the CDR3 is TGCTGCGCTATCGACGGACTTAGCAATCAGCCCCAGCATTTT. It codes for CCAIDGLSNQPQHF.

This clonotype was seen ten or more times. This chain uses TRBV20-1 with TRBJ2-3, with no clear D. The germline CDR1 and CDR2 sequences are DFQATT and SNEGSKA (reference sequence). The CDR3 has 11 residues. Trimming shortened V by 3 bases and J by 3 bases, and 4 bases separated the two germline ends. CDR3 DNA: TGCAGTGCTAGCGGGACAGATACGCAGTATTTT. Residues: CSASGTDTQYF.

This clonotype came up a few times. For the CDR3, the DNA is TGTGCCAGCAGTTCAACACATCAGCCCCAGCATTTT. This sequence encodes CASSSTHQPQHF. The chain carries TRBV28 and TRBJ1-5; D gene unclear. The CDR3 runs 12 residues. Trimming pared 4 bases from V and 5 bases from J, leaving 6 bases between. Germline loops: CDR1 MDHEN, CDR2 SYDVKM.

This clonotype was found many times. This chain uses TRBV3-1 with TRBJ2-7, with 8 nucleotides matching TRBD1. Germline V gene data show CDR1 as LGHDT and CDR2 as YNNKEL (reference sequence). Germline trimming cut 1 base from V and 2 bases from J; bases unmatched to any gene: 7. CDR3 length: 16 amino acids. The CDR3 DNA follows: TGTGCCAGCAGCCAAGGACCTGACAGGGGACCCTACGAGCAGTACTTC. It yields the protein CASSQGPDRGPYEQYF.

CDR3 amino acids: CSVGRGDTEAFF. The CDR3 DNA reads TGCAGCGTTGGACGGGGGGACACTGAAGCTTTCTTT. This chain uses TRBV29-1 with TRBJ1-1, with D possibly matching TRBD1 (5 bases). The length of the CDR3 is 12 residues. Trimming took off 4 bases at V and 3 bases at J, with 9 bases between the two ends. Germline V gene sequence: CDR1 SQVTM, CDR2 ANQGSEA.

There are many counts of this clonotype. This chain joins TRBV20-1 and TRBJ2-3; D perhaps matches TRBD1 (7 bases). Germline assignment: CDR1 DFQATT and CDR2 SNEGSKA (reference sequence). The CDR3 is 16 amino acids. The V end lost 3 bases, the J end lost 7 bases, and 23 bases lay between the germline ends. The CDR3, as DNA: TGCAGTGCTAGCCCCCGGGACAGAGGAGGGCCGAATACGCAGTATTTT. Translated, it gives CSASPRDRGGPNTQYF.

This clonotype has only a few counts. Written as DNA, the CDR3 is TGCGCCAGCAGCCAAGACAGCGGGGGCCTGGGGAGGGCCACAGATACGCAGTATTTT. Its translation: CASSQDSGGLGRATDTQYF. The chain links TRBV4-1 to TRBJ2-3; TRBD2 matches at 8 bases. The V gene's germline CDR1 is MGHRA and CDR2 YSYEKL. Trimming removed 0 bases from V and 2 bases from J; junction bases left unmatched: 13. CDR3 size: 19 residues.

This clonotype occurred many times. The chain has TRBV20-1 and TRBJ2-1; TRBD2 agrees at 9 bases. The ends lost 1 base at V and 8 bases at J; junction bases unmatched: 18. CDR3 size: 18 residues. Per the germline V gene, CDR1 is DFQATT and CDR2 is SNEGSKA (reference sequence). CDR3 loop: CSARVGLAGTPVGHEQFF. In DNA form, the CDR3 reads TGCAGTGCTAGAGTTGGGCTAGCGGGGACCCCGGTTGGGCATGAGCAGTTCTTC.

This clonotype was observed at least ten times. The chain couples TRBV5-6 to TRBJ1-1; TRBD1 matches 7 bases. CDR1 SGHDT and CDR2 YYEEEE come from the germline V gene. The CDR3 length is 15 residues. The V gene end was trimmed by 0 bases and the J gene end by 3 bases; junction bases not matched to a gene: 5. The CDR3 region has the DNA TGTGCCAGCAGCTTGGATACGGGACAGCACACTGAAGCTTTCTTT. Its translation: CASSLDTGQHTEAFF.